The T cell receptor beta chain described here comes from a study of resident and recirculating memory T cells in vitiligo. Sequenced by immunoSEQ multiplex PCR; TCRdb stores in-frame clones only, minus some. The sample yields 35,000 to 45,000 clones, around 90% seen once. The receptor was isolated from a male donor with vitiligo. The sequenced sample was blood.

This CDR3 reads CSVEDYGTGILANYGYTF. The CDR3 DNA reads as TGCAGCGTTGAAGATTATGGGACAGGAATACTAGCTAACTATGGCTACACCTTC. V and J are TRBV29-1 and TRBJ1-2, with 8 bases matching TRBD1. This CDR3 comprises 18 residues. V dropped 0 bases and J dropped 0; count of bases not matched to a gene: 12. Germline V gene lookup returns CDR1 SQVTM and CDR2 ANQGSEA.